This T cell receptor beta chain was sequenced for a study of shared clonotypes between healthy human individuals (dated by TCRdb to 2018 to 2020). Background on the whole study: The cohort included a few men and two women between 18 and 49 years of age. Between about 0.8 and 9.5 billion PBMCs per donor were obtained by leukapheresis. For each donor, CD4 naive and CD4 memory were each given three plates, CD8 naive was given two plates, and CD8 memory was given one plate. To increase sequencing depth and limit assay-specific biases, different laboratories used diverse techniques to prepare libraries and sequence TCR repertoires. The study deeply sequenced blood TCR repertoires of about five healthy adults to estimate repertoire size and the extent of clonotype sharing between individuals.

What the authors observed across the whole study: Even with the large sequencing depth, rarefaction of the sorted-subset datasets indicated that sequencing was incomplete. Estimated clonotype richness was generally larger for naive than for memory subsets. Across several donors, approximately 4.6% of naive CD4, 3% to 3.5% of naive CD8, approximately 2.5% of memory CD4, and approximately 0.4% of memory CD8 clonotypes were shared. Sampling was restricted to blood, and TCR repertoires in tissues likely differ from the TCR repertoires found in blood. Compared with non-shared clonotypes, the clonotypes found in all four sorted-subset donors had higher generation probabilities. The genetic and exposure-history diversity represented was limited by the small number of donors. Based on pairwise subsampling, the degree of clonotype sharing among donors was expected to be affected by sequencing depth.

Note on this clone: The specificity of this receptor is unknown. One base away there is no much larger clone; base qualities are not given.

Donors were healthy HIV-negative adults with no recently reported acute infections or vaccinations. Every donor was a Caucasian adult living in Nashville, Tennessee, USA. CD4+ T cells were enriched through magnetic negative selection, after which naive cells were positively selected on CD45RA and the remaining negative fraction served as the memory subset. Blood was obtained by leukapheresis, after which PBMCs were separated by Ficoll-Histopaque density gradient centrifugation and cryopreserved in liquid nitrogen vapor phase. Analytical flow cytometry was used to check the purity and quantity of every magnetically sorted T cell population. Genomic DNA was isolated from every sorted fraction and measured by UV absorbance on a Nanodrop 2000c. V sheds 3 bases and J sheds 4 bases, leaving 8 bases between their ends. The germline V gene yields SGHRS for CDR1 and YFSETQ for CDR2. Counted from cysteine to phenylalanine, this CDR3 has 14 amino acids. This entry keeps only the CDR3 DNA: 42 bases, framed from base 1.

Using the deep immunoSEQ assay, multiplex PCR amplified TCR CDR3 regions from genomic DNA. Extracted genomic DNA from each cell subset was spread evenly across all wells of several immunoSEQ 96-well plates, with each plate serving as a replicate. For sorted subsets, approximately 200 ng of genomic DNA, equivalent to around 30,000 T cell genomes, went into each replicate PCR. Purified libraries were quantified with a Qubit 3.0 fluorometer, sized on a Bioanalyzer 2100, and re-quantified with the KAPA Library Quantification kit. Each immunoSEQ 96-well plate was sequenced on its own single-read 150-cycle Illumina NextSeq 550 flow cell. Turning to the authors' computational methods: Because only junctional sequences without quality scores were contained in the immunoSEQ output, filtering matching that applied to full-length reads could not be performed. To assign V/J genes and CDR3, sequences were annotated against IMGT germline references using PyIR, a Python wrapper for IgBLAST v1.9. Any read was removed if the V/J assignment was weak (E-value above 1e-6), the CDR3 was missing, or the read contained stop codons, out-of-frame junctions, or ambiguous translated residues. V3J clonotypes were defined as sequences sharing an identical inferred V gene, J gene, and CDR3 amino acid sequence. To compute the percentage overlap between repertoires, the number of shared unique clonotypes was divided by the size of the smaller repertoire. Richness of each repertoire was evaluated using RTK rarefaction, the Chao1 estimator, and Recon v2.1 estimates of unobserved clonotypes. OLGA was used to compute generation probabilities for all TCRbeta clonotypes that the gDNA method yielded from several donors. TCRdb carries this immuneACCESS record with in-frame sequences only. Its versions omit some clonotypes, under half of them owing to an unresolved V gene in the studies checked, with the rest unexplained. Clone size and the V and J calls come from that table; the DNA yielded D and trimming. Within this sample are about 2.4 million clones, with more than 85% of them counted one time only. More than 0.35% of the sample belongs to the ten largest clones.

The sequence was collected from a man in his late teens or twenties in good health. Some clones in this sample may be carry-over from other donors' samples. The material sequenced was naive CD4+ T cells from PBMCs. The cell subset or site label of this sample denotes: CD45RA+ positively selected. The rearrangement joined TRBV5-1 to TRBJ2-6; the D gene is unclear. The DNA sequence is given as TGCGCCAGCAGCTCCTGGCCGGGGGCCAACGTCCTGACTTTC. Translated, it reads CASSSWPGANVLTF.